This entry concerns a single TCR beta chain. Its antigen is unknown. The record has no base qualities; no much larger clone is one base away. This record belongs to a study of OX40 agonist ivuxolimab in advanced cancers. Some background on the complete study: The costimulatory receptor OX40 (CD134) was targeted by ivuxolimab, a fully human IgG2 agonistic monoclonal antibody. Intravenous ivuxolimab was administered to patients every 2 weeks at six dose levels: 0.01, 0.1, 0.3, 1.5, 3 and 10 mg/kg. The point of sequencing TCRbeta in the periphery was to test whether ivuxolimab changed TCR sequence diversity and drove clonal T-cell expansion. Of the 50 or so patients in dose escalation, around 20 had hepatocellular carcinoma, some 15 had melanoma, 9 had renal cell carcinoma and 9 had head and neck cancer. The paper covers the monotherapy dose-escalation part of the phase I ivuxolimab trial, which included N ≈ 57 patients. Patients were allowed to have had prior anti-PD-1, anti-PD-L1 or anti-CTLA-4 therapy, and approximately 41% of the dose-escalation patients had previously received checkpoint inhibitors. Partial responses occurred in three dose-escalation patients: two with cutaneous melanoma and one with hepatocellular carcinoma. The dose-escalation cohort was around 84% male with a mean age of 60 years, ranging from roughly 23 to 90.

For sequencing of the TCRbeta CDR3 region, genomic DNA was extracted from the sorted cells. The immunoSEQ Assay was used for sequencing of TCRbeta CDR3 regions. TCRdb took over this immuneACCESS table, retaining in-frame rearrangements with V and J assigned. Such tables are incomplete; in checked studies, under half of the missing clones stem from an unresolved V gene, and the remainder is unexplained. Counted in this sample were some 35,000 clones; roughly 89% of them appeared once. The ten largest clonotypes hold 9.1% of the sample. The trial excluded patients who had a history of autoimmune disease or were on systemic immunosuppression. Peripheral blood for TCR sequencing was collected from all dose cohorts at baseline, on cycle 4 day 1, and on cycle 7 day 1. Samples came from an open-label, multicenter, first-in-human phase I dose-escalation trial of ivuxolimab. Adults with locally advanced or metastatic melanoma, renal cell, hepatocellular, or head and neck squamous cell carcinoma were enrolled in the trial. Before TCR sequencing, CD4+ T cells and CD8+ T cells were sorted from peripheral blood as separate populations.

What the study reported, not specific to this receptor: After ivuxolimab, more expanded clones were found on average in CD8+ T cells than in CD4+ T cells. Clonal expansion of both CD4+ and CD8+ blood T cells was observed from baseline to week 6 at doses 0.1 to 3.0 mg/kg. In the 0.1-3.0 mg/kg groups, partial responders were among the patients with the lowest normalized peripheral clonal expansion, particularly in CD8+ T cells. Low levels of normalized T-cell clonal expansion were also seen in some nonresponding patients. Antigen specificity was not determined for the clonally expanded peripheral T cells.

CDR1 SGHNT and CDR2 YYREEE were looked up in the germline V gene (reference sequence). Spanning cysteine to phenylalanine, the CDR3 consists of 15 amino acids. Solely the CDR3 DNA is kept, with 45 bases framed from the first base. Here V drops 0 bases and J drops 8 bases, and the junction holds 7 bases not matched to any gene. The rearranged segments are TRBV5-4 and TRBJ1-4, and TRBD1 matches 7 of the central bases. Sequenced here: CD4+ or CD8+ T cells sorted from blood, sampled in a trial of the OX40 agonist ivuxolimab. The TCR was taken from an adult with an advanced solid tumor such as melanoma, head and neck, liver or kidney cancer. The CDR3 region: CASSLEGQRGEKLFF. The DNA sequence follows: TGTGCCAGCAGCTTGGAGGGACAGCGCGGCGAAAAACTGTTTTTT.